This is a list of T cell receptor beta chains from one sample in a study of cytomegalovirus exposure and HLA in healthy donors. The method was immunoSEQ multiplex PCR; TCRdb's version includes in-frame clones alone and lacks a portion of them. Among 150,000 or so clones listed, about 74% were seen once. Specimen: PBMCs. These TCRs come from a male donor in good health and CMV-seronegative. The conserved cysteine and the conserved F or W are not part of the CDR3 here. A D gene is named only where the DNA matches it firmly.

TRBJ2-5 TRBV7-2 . ASSLGVAEQETQY
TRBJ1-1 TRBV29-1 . SVVGQVNTEAF
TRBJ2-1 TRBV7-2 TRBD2 ASSLPHGLAGSDEQF
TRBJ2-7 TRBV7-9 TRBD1 ASSFNPGQGVYEQY
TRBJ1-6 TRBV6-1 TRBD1 ASSTRQGGSPLH
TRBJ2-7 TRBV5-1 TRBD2 ASSYGVAGETGLASEQY
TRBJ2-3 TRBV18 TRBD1 ASSPLMGTGGRTDTQY
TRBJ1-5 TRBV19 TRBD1 ASILTGAGQPQH
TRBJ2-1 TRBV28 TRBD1 ASSSPTGEAYNEQF
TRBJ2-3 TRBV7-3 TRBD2 ASSLIAGRWADTQY
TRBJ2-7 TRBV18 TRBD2 ASSPFSSSGSYEQY
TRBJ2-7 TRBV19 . ASSTNDSPYEQY
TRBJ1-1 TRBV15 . ATSVLGNTEAF
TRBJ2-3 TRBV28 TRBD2 ASSLWTSGRDTQY
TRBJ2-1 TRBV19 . ASSRGSYNEQF
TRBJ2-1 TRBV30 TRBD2 AWRTSGNYNEQF
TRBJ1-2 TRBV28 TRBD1 ASSYRGNYGYT
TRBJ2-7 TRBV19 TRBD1 ASSNRTGGREQY
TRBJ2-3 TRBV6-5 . ATRNSRGGTDTQY
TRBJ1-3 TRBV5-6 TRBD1 ASSLVPGQATRSGNTIY
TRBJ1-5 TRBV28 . ASSFQGGQPQH
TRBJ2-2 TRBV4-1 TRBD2 ASSQGLARLKPNTGELF
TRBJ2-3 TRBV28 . ASSPSTGWTDTQY
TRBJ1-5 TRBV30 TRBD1 AWSGIRQGLNQPQH
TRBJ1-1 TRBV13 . ASRMTPNTEAF
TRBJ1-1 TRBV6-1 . ASSESGGATEAF
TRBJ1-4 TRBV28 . ASSLSGTSLSEKLF
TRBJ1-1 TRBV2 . ASALDFPGSDTEAF
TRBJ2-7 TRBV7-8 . ASSLAEGNYEQY
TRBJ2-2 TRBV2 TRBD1 ASSEDRGKTGELF
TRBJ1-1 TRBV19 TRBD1 ASSSQGGYEAF
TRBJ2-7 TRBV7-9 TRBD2 ASSATSGAVYEQY
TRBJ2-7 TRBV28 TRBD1 ASSFIADRGPGQY
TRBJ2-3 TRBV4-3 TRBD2 ASSQVTSGPGDTQY
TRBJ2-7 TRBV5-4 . ASSLSQVSYEQY
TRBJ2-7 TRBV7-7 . ASSPGPAAYEQY
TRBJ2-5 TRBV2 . ASIGRDRGFLETQY
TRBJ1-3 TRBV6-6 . ASRSRGTSSGNTIY
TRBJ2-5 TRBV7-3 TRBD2 ASSLNKAGERETQY
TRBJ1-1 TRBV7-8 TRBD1 ASSLGTAEAF
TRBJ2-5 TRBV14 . ASSQDHSSLGETQY
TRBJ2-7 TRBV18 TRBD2 ASSPGVAGGLHEQY
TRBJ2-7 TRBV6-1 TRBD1 ASSLRGQGDGGQY
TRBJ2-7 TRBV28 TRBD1 AAGGRSYEQY
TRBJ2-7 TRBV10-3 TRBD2 AISRAGDEQY
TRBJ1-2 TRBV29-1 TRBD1 SVGTGGGYGYT
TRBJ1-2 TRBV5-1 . ASSLRGGDGYT
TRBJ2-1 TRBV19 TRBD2 ASSSQGLAGGLYNEQF
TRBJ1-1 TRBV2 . ASSPDRYEAF
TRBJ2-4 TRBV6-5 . ASSYSGGGKNIQY
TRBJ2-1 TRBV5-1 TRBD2 ASSLGSSGDNEQF
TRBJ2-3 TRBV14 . ASSQGIGVGTDTQY
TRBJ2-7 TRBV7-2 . ASRLPGAYEQY
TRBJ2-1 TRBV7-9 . ASSPVGGALLYNEQF
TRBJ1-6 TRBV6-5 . ASSYRLGGQPSPLH